Below are 19 T cell receptor beta chains sequenced from a single sample in a study of early T cells in non-severe SARS-CoV-2 infection. TCRdb re-called the 5' RACE reads through MiXCR, storing one row per CDR3 protein. There are tens of thousands of distinct CDR3 sequences in the sample; around 13% occur only once, and approximately 4.7% lies in the top ten. The specimen was whole blood. The receptors here all came from an adult who was a healthcare worker with PCR-confirmed SARS-CoV-2 infection or an uninfected control (not recorded which).

The chain has TRBV5-1 and TRBJ2-1; 10 bases are a match to TRBD2. The V gene end was trimmed by 0 bases and the J gene end by 5 bases; junction bases not matched to a gene: 8. This CDR3 has 17 residues. Germline V gene sequence: CDR1 SGHRS, CDR2 YFSETQ. The CDR3 DNA is TGCGCCAGCAGCTTGGTGGTAGCGGGAGGAGGAGACAATGAGCAGTTCTTC. Amino acids: CASSLVVAGGGDNEQFF.

This clonotype has at least ten counts. The rearrangement uses TRBV20-1 and TRBJ2-1; 7 bases line up with TRBD2. From germline, CDR1 is DFQATT and CDR2 SNEGSKA (reference sequence). V lost 0 bases to trimming and J lost 3 bases; unmatched junction nucleotides: 11. There are 17 residues in the CDR3. The CDR3 reads CSARDHRAGEIYNEQFF. CDR3 DNA sequence: TGCAGTGCTAGAGATCATCGGGCGGGAGAGATCTACAATGAGCAGTTCTTC.

This clonotype was recorded at least ten times. Since a much larger clone is just one base distant, this may be a read error. The gene calls are TRBV4-1 and TRBJ1-6; tentatively, D is TRBD1 (5 bases). The V end lost 3 bases, the J end lost 9 bases, and 24 bases lay between the germline ends. This CDR3 is 18 amino acids long. The germline CDR1 and CDR2 sequences are MGHRA and YSYEKL. CDR3 loop: CASSQEAKGYSDISPLHF. The CDR3, as DNA: TGCGCCAGCAGCCAGGAGGCTAAGGGGTATTCGGATATTTCACCCCTCCACTTT.

Ten or more counts support this clonotype. The V and J genes are TRBV7-8 and TRBJ2-3; unclear D gene. The CDR3 totals 13 residues. Germline V CDR1 and CDR2: SGHVS, FQNEAQ. V lost 1 base to trimming and J lost 4 bases, with 6 bases between them. The CDR3 loop is CASSLEPPDTQYF. CDR3 in DNA: TGTGCCAGCAGCTTAGAACCCCCAGATACGCAGTATTTT.

On this clonotype itself: This clone may be a read error of a much larger clone one base away. This sequence joins TRBV5-1 and TRBJ2-7, with D perhaps matching TRBD1 (5 bases). The germline V gene has CDR1 SGHRS and CDR2 YFSETQ. V was cut by 2 bases and J by 5 bases, with 14 bases left in between. The CDR3 length is 14 residues. For the CDR3, the DNA is TGCGCCAGCAGCTTCAGTCGGACATGGGACGAGCAGTACTTC. Its protein is CASSFSRTWDEQYF.

Ten or more counts support this clonotype. The chain is built from TRBV3-1 and TRBJ1-5; the D gene is possibly TRBD1 (5 bases). The V gene lost 3 bases and the J gene lost 5 bases, with 14 bases spanning the gap. Per germline, CDR1 LGHDT and CDR2 YNNKEL (reference sequence). This CDR3 is 15 amino acids long. The CDR3 region has the DNA TGTGCCAGCAGCCACACAACCCGGGACGATCAGCCCCAGCATTTT. This gives the protein CASSHTTRDDQPQHF.

On this clonotype: The junction and the germline gene differ at one end; a read error may be behind it. The chain recombines TRBV30 with TRBJ2-7; TRBD1 is a possible D gene (6 bases). The CDR3 extends over 14 amino acids. Per germline, CDR1 GTSNPN and CDR2 SVGIG (reference sequence). CDR3 amino acids: CVWSEGQGPYEQYF. The CDR3 nucleotides are TGTGTCTGGAGTGAGGGGCAGGGGCCCTACGAGCAGTACTTC.

The chain joins TRBV9 to TRBJ1-4; maybe TRBD1 (6 bases). Trimming pared 0 bases from V and 10 bases from J, leaving 10 bases between. Germline values: CDR1 SGDLS, CDR2 YYNGEE. The CDR3 has 13 residues. The chain's CDR3 is CASSVVGGGKLFF. The CDR3 bases are TGTGCCAGCAGCGTAGTCGGGGGCGGAAAACTGTTTTTT.

This chain joins TRBV6-6 and TRBJ2-5; possibly TRBD1 or TRBD2 for D (5 bases each). V dropped 2 bases and J dropped 5 bases, with 18 bases sitting between them. The CDR3 is 16 residues long. The germline CDR1 and CDR2 sequences are MNHNY and SVGAGI (reference sequence). CDR3 in amino acids: CASSYPSGQGGETQYF. The CDR3 DNA is TGTGCCAGCAGTTACCCCTCCGGGCAGGGCGGGGAGACCCAGTACTTC.

This clonotype has at least ten counts. This rearrangement joins TRBV7-2 to TRBJ2-7; 9 positions match TRBD1. Germline V gives CDR1 SGHTA, CDR2 FQGNSA. The CDR3 spans 14 residues. The trim removed 1 base at V and 2 bases at J, leaving 0 bases unmatched. CDR3 in amino acids: CASSLDRGPYEQYF. The CDR3 nucleotides are TGTGCCAGCAGCTTAGACAGGGGGCCCTACGAGCAGTACTTC. The whole variable domain, remainder taken from reference TRBV7-2 and TRBJ2-7, is GAGVSQSPSNKVTEKGKDVELRCDPISGHTALYWYRQSLGQGLEFLIYFQGNSAPDKSGLPSDRFSAERTGGSVSTLTIQRTQQEDSAVYLCASSLDRGPYEQYFGPGTRLTVT.

This clonotype was detected only a few times. The chain employs TRBV7-9 and TRBJ1-6, with D unresolved. This CDR3 has 13 amino acids. The germline CDR1 and CDR2 sequences are SEHNR and FQNEAQ (reference sequence). Trimming pared 5 bases from V and 7 bases from J, leaving 9 bases between. CDR3: CASSRGPNSPLHF. In nucleotides, the CDR3 is TGTGCCAGCAGCCGAGGGCCCAATTCACCCCTCCACTTT.

This clonotype was observed at least ten times. CDR3 residues: CAWSVGGGIYEQYF. Written as DNA, the CDR3 is TGTGCCTGGAGTGTCGGGGGTGGCATCTACGAGCAGTACTTC. This sequence joins TRBV30 and TRBJ2-7; perhaps TRBD2 as D (6 bases). This CDR3 spans 14 amino acids. The germline V gene has CDR1 GTSNPN and CDR2 SVGIG (reference sequence). Trimming removed 0 bases from V and 3 bases from J, with 12 bases in between.

The table lists this clonotype with a few counts. The J gene is TRBJ1-2, the V gene TRBV7-2; D is ambiguous. V was shortened by 2 bases and J by 2 bases, with 12 bases between the two germline ends. This CDR3 spans 15 amino acids. CDR1 and CDR2 from the germline V gene are SGHTA and FQGNSA. CDR3 in amino acids: CASSLSSAGNYGYTF. The CDR3 bases are TGTGCCAGCAGCTTATCGTCAGCCGGGAACTATGGCTACACCTTC.

This clonotype was picked up a small number of times. The gene calls are TRBV24-1 and TRBJ2-1, with D possibly being TRBD2 (5 bases). Trimming pared 2 bases from V and 4 bases from J, leaving 14 bases between. The CDR3 extends over 16 amino acids. Germline CDR1 and CDR2: KGHDR and SFDVKD. In DNA, the CDR3 is TGTGCCACCAGTGATTCGGCGGGCCCAAGGTACAATGAGCAGTTCTTC. Amino acid sequence: CATSDSAGPRYNEQFF.

The chain recombines TRBV7-2 with TRBJ2-2; 12 bases fit TRBD1. Germline CDR1 reads SGHTA; CDR2 reads FQGNSA. The CDR3 length is 16 residues. Trimming removed 3 bases from V and 7 bases from J; junction bases left unmatched: 6. The CDR3 here is CASSLGTGGAFGELFF. Written as DNA, the CDR3 is TGTGCCAGCAGCTTGGGGACAGGGGGCGCTTTCGGGGAGCTGTTTTTT.

V gene TRBV9 combines with J gene TRBJ2-1; a possible D gene is TRBD2 (5 bases). In germline, CDR1 is SGDLS, CDR2 YYNGEE. This CDR3 has 15 residues. V was shortened by 4 bases and J by 7 bases, with 18 bases between the two germline ends. CDR3 sequence (DNA): TGTGCCAGCAGCCTCGACCCACACAGAGGGAATGAGCAGTTCTTC. Translating gives CASSLDPHRGNEQFF.

This clonotype was counted only a few times. The chain is built from TRBV3-1 and TRBJ2-1; D is unresolved. The CDR3 totals 14 residues. Trimming took 4 bases from V and 0 from J, leaving 7 bases between them. CDR1 and CDR2 (germline): LGHDT, YNNKEL (reference sequence). In nucleotides, the CDR3 is TGTGCCAGCAGCCTCGGAAGCTCCTACAATGAGCAGTTCTTC. It translates to CASSLGSSYNEQFF.

This clonotype was seen many times. The chain couples TRBV6-2 or TRBV6-3 to TRBJ2-1; unclear D gene. CDR3 size: 15 residues. With 4 bases removed from V and 0 bases from J, the gap between germline ends came to 10 bases. Germline CDR1 is MNHEY and CDR2 is SVGEGT. This CDR3 is CASSFSSSSYNEQFF. The CDR3 nucleotides read TGTGCCAGCAGTTTCTCGTCTAGCTCCTACAATGAGCAGTTCTTC.

This clonotype was seen repeatedly, ten times or more. The rearrangement uses TRBV4-1 and TRBJ1-1; a possible D gene is TRBD1 (6 bases). The CDR3 covers 14 residues. CDR1 MGHRA and CDR2 YSYEKL come from the germline V gene. V was trimmed by 1 base and J by 1 base, leaving 7 bases between them. For the CDR3, the DNA is TGCGCCAGCAGCCAAGGACAGGCGAACACTGAAGCTTTCTTT. The encoded protein is CASSQGQANTEAFF.